The sample holds a few counts of the clone carrying this T cell receptor (beta chain). The antigen remains undetermined. Semi-nested PCR with Nested Universal Primer A followed constant-region reverse priming of full-length variable regions. TCRdb analysed the 5' RACE reads with MiXCR anew, one entry per CDR3 protein. This table holds over 55,000 distinct CDR3 sequences, roughly 30% found once. Study conclusions and caveats: Tumor memory CD4+ T cell TCR gene usage was found to cluster with blood and lymph node memory CD4+ cells and with lymph node naive CD4+ cells. Tumor Tregs overlapped most with tumor, then blood, naive CD4+ cells.

Purified naive CD4+ T cells were depleted of CD25+ Tregs. The CDR3 is made up of 13 amino acids. The V gene lost 0 bases and the J gene lost 9 bases, with 13 bases spanning the gap. Germline CDR1 is DFQATT and CDR2 is SNEGSKA (reference sequence). This sequence originates from a female donor with breast cancer. The sequenced sample consisted of tumor-infiltrating naive CD4+ T cells sorted from the breast tumor. Subset in this sample: naive CD4+ T cells, CD4+CD45RA+CD25-. This chain links TRBV20-1 with TRBJ2-3, with D perhaps TRBD2 (5 bases). The CDR3 loop reads CSARDLGKGTQYF. In DNA, the CDR3 is TGCAGTGCTAGAGATCTCGGGAAAGGGACGCAGTATTTT.